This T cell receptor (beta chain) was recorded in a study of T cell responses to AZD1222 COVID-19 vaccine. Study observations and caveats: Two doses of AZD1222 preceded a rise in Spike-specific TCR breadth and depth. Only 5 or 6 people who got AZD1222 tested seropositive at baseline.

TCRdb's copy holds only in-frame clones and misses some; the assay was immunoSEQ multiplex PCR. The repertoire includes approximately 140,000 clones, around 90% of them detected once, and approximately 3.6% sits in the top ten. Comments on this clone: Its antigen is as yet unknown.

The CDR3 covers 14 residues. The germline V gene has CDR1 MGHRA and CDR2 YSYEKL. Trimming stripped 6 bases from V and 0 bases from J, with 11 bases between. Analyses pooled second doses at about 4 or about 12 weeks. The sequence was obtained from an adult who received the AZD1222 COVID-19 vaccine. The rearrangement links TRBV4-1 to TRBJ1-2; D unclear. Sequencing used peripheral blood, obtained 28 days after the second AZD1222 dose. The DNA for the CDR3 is TGCGCCAGCAGATTACCCGGGACTAACTATGGCTACACCTTC. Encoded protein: CASRLPGTNYGYTF.